A single sample gave rise to the 30 T cell receptor beta chains below, sequenced in a study of cytomegalovirus exposure and HLA in healthy donors. The PCR had 60 Vbeta and 13 Jbeta primers. Assay used: immunoSEQ multiplex PCR; TCRdb lists only in-frame clones, some missing. This table holds under 75,000 clones. The sequenced sample was PBMCs. These receptors all come from a female donor in good health and CMV-seropositive.

The chain links TRBV7-9 to TRBJ1-2; 9 bases match TRBD1. The CDR3 length is 12 residues. Germline V gene sequence: CDR1 SEHNR, CDR2 FQNEAQ (reference sequence). Trimming took 5 bases from V and 6 from J; bases not matched to a gene: 1. CDR3 loop: CASSRTGDGYTF. For the CDR3, the DNA is TGTGCCAGCAGCCGGACAGGGGATGGCTACACCTTC.

Note on this clone: At the DNA level, this CDR3 is encoded by other sequences in the same sample as well. The chain carries TRBV19 and TRBJ2-7; TRBD2 is a possible D gene (6 bases). Germline lookup yields CDR1 LNHDA and CDR2 SQIVND (reference sequence). The CDR3 contains 13 residues. V was trimmed by 5 bases and J by 2 bases, leaving 10 bases between them. The CDR3 DNA is TGTGCCAGTAGTCCCGCGGGGACCTACGAGCAGTACTTC. Its translation: CASSPAGTYEQYF.

This sequence joins TRBV7-9 and TRBJ1-1; D remains ambiguous. V was cut by 5 bases and J by 3 bases, with 7 bases left in between. The length of the CDR3 is 12 residues. Germline CDR1 is SEHNR and CDR2 is FQNEAQ (reference sequence). This CDR3 reads CASSPGYTEAFF. Here the CDR3 DNA reads TGTGCCAGCAGCCCCGGTTACACTGAAGCTTTCTTT.

This chain links TRBV28 with TRBJ2-3, with 12 positions matching TRBD2. This CDR3 is built from 17 residues. J gave up 0 bases and V 6 bases, and 7 bases lay outside the gene matches. Germline V gene sequence: CDR1 MDHEN, CDR2 SYDVKM. The DNA for the CDR3 is TGTGCCAGCAGCGAGTTTGGGACTAGCGGGAGCACAGATACGCAGTATTTT. Its translation: CASSEFGTSGSTDTQYF.

The J gene is TRBJ1-1, the V gene TRBV5-3; D is possibly TRBD1 (6 bases). TRBV5-3 is marked as an open reading frame, function uncertain. The V end was cut by 4 bases, the J end by 1 base, with 14 bases between. The CDR3 spans 15 residues. CDR3 bases: TGTGCCAGAAGCGCCGATGGACAGAGGAACACTGAAGCTTTCTTT. This sequence encodes CARSADGQRNTEAFF.

V and J are TRBV28 and TRBJ1-6; a weak D match, TRBD1 (6 bases). Germline CDR1 MDHEN, CDR2 SYDVKM. The germline V and J ends were trimmed by 5 bases and 4 bases, with 12 bases remaining between them. This CDR3 contains 15 residues. The CDR3 loop reads CASSPRTDYNSPLHF. DNA for the CDR3: TGTGCCAGCAGTCCGCGGACAGATTATAATTCACCCCTCCACTTT. Full variable domain (remainder filled in from reference TRBV28 and TRBJ1-6): DVKVTQSSRYLVKRTGEKVFLECVQDMDHENMFWYRQDPGLGLRLIYFSYDVKMKEKGDIPEGYSVSREKKERFSLILESASTNQTSMYLCASSPRTDYNSPLHFGNGTRLTVT.

V gene TRBV5-1 combines with J gene TRBJ1-1, with D possibly matching TRBD1 (5 bases). With 5 bases removed from V and 1 base from J, the gap between germline ends came to 15 bases. Looked up from germline, CDR1 is SGHRS and CDR2 is YFSETQ. The CDR3 loop spans 15 amino acids. In DNA, the CDR3 is TGCGCCAGCAGGGGAGGGGAGGCGTCGAACACTGAAGCTTTCTTT. Its translation: CASRGGEASNTEAFF.

The rearrangement links TRBV6-1 to TRBJ2-7, with 8 bases aligning to TRBD2. V lost 1 base and J lost 6; bases outside the gene matches: 8. Per germline, CDR1 MNHNS and CDR2 SASEGT. This CDR3 has 15 amino acids. The CDR3 DNA follows: TGTGCCAGCAGTGAAGGCGGGGGGAAAGTAAGCGAGCAGTACTTC. Translation gives CASSEGGGKVSEQYF.

This chain's CDR3 is CATSPEEGSSGANVLTF. The CDR3 DNA follows: TGTGCCACCAGCCCAGAGGAGGGCTCCTCGGGGGCCAACGTCCTGACTTTC. The V gene is TRBV15, the J gene TRBJ2-6; maybe TRBD2 (6 bases). This CDR3 region has 17 residues. Germline V gene lookup returns CDR1 LNHNV and CDR2 YYDKDF (reference sequence). Between the trimmed V and J ends, which lost 5 bases and 4 bases, there was a span of 18 bases.

The genes are TRBV6-6 and TRBJ1-1; D remains ambiguous. V was cut by 5 bases and J by 5 bases, with 9 bases left in between. This CDR3 has 12 residues. The germline V gene encodes CDR1 MNHNY and CDR2 SVGAGI (reference sequence). The CDR3 coding sequence is TGTGCCAGCAGTGCCGAGGGAACTGAAGCTTTCTTT. Translation: CASSAEGTEAFF.

The CDR3 spells CASSLGQGAAEQYF. In nucleotides, the CDR3 is TGTGCCAGCAGCCTGGGACAGGGGGCGGCCGAGCAGTACTTC. V usage is TRBV7-9 and J usage is TRBJ2-7; 12 bases are shared with TRBD1. V shed 5 bases and J 6 bases; nucleotides not matched to a gene: 5. The CDR3 is made up of 14 amino acids. CDR1 and CDR2 from the germline V gene are SEHNR and FQNEAQ (reference sequence). Filled out from reference TRBV7-9 and TRBJ2-7, the complete variable domain reads DTGVSQNPRHKITKRGQNVTFRCDPISEHNRLYWYRQTLGQGPEFLTYFQNEAQLEKSRLLSDRFSAERPKGSFSTLEIQRTEQGDSAMYLCASSLGQGAAEQYFGPGTRLTVT.

This chain joins TRBV5-1 and TRBJ1-1, with 7 positions matching TRBD1. Germline CDR1 is SGHRS and CDR2 is YFSETQ. V shed 6 bases, J shed 0 bases, and the junction held 8 bases outside the gene matches. The CDR3 consists of 15 residues. The CDR3 sequence is CASTHGDRVNTEAFF. The CDR3 bases are TGCGCCAGCACCCACGGGGACAGAGTGAACACTGAAGCTTTCTTT.

The V and J genes are TRBV28 and TRBJ2-7; D gene ambiguous. CDR1 and CDR2 (germline): MDHEN, SYDVKM. Trimming removed 2 bases at V and 2 bases at J, with 13 bases between. The CDR3 consists of 15 residues. The CDR3: CASSLGQRPAYEQYF. The CDR3 DNA sequence: TGTGCCAGCAGTTTAGGGCAAAGACCCGCCTACGAGCAGTACTTC. Full variable domain (remainder filled in from reference TRBV28 and TRBJ2-7): DVKVTQSSRYLVKRTGEKVFLECVQDMDHENMFWYRQDPGLGLRLIYFSYDVKMKEKGDIPEGYSVSREKKERFSLILESASTNQTSMYLCASSLGQRPAYEQYFGPGTRLTVT.

The CDR3 nucleotides are TGTGCCAGCAGCGGACAGGTCACAGATACGCAGTATTTT. Translation gives CASSGQVTDTQYF. The gene calls are TRBV2 and TRBJ2-3; 7 nucleotides line up with TRBD1. The V and J ends lost 6 bases and 2 bases, in that order; junction bases with no gene match: 2. The germline V gene has CDR1 SNHLY and CDR2 FYNNEI. The length of the CDR3 is 13 residues.

The chain uses TRBV18 and TRBJ1-4; no firm D call. The CDR3 covers 14 residues. The V gene's germline CDR1 is KGHSH and CDR2 LQKENI. V shed 7 bases and J shed 2 bases, with 11 bases lying between them. Here the CDR3 reads CASFPGKTNEKLFF. The CDR3 region has the DNA TGTGCCAGCTTCCCCGGGAAGACTAATGAAAAACTGTTTTTT.

This chain uses TRBV28 with TRBJ1-1; unclear D gene. The ends were cut back, 6 bases at V and 1 base at J, with 6 bases in the middle. CDR3 length equals 12 residues. Germline values: CDR1 MDHEN, CDR2 SYDVKM. CDR3 sequence: CASSTSNTEAFF. CDR3 DNA sequence: TGTGCCAGCAGCACTTCGAACACTGAAGCTTTCTTT.

V usage is TRBV30 and J usage is TRBJ2-5; the match to TRBD2 covers 11 bases. CDR1 and CDR2 from the germline V gene are GTSNPN and SVGIG (reference sequence). CDR3 length equals 14 residues. The junction had 15 bases not matched to a gene; V was cut back by 7 bases and J by 11 bases. The CDR3 sequence: CASKTRASGRQQYF. CDR3 nucleotide sequence: TGTGCCTCCAAGACCAGGGCTAGCGGGAGGCAGCAGTACTTC.

The rearrangement uses TRBV10-3 and TRBJ1-1; D gene unclear. Germline V gene sequence: CDR1 ENHRY, CDR2 SYGVKD. V lost 4 bases and J 0 bases, leaving 9 bases between the germline ends. The CDR3 sequence is 14 residues long. DNA for the CDR3: TGTGCCATCAGTGGGGCAACCGTGAACACTGAAGCTTTCTTT. It is translated as CAISGATVNTEAFF.

J is TRBJ1-4 and V is TRBV7-6; 10 bases are shared with TRBD1. Germline V lookup: CDR1 SGHVS, CDR2 FNYEAQ. J gave up 8 bases and V 2 bases, and 5 bases lay outside the gene matches. The CDR3 consists of 15 residues. CDR3 DNA sequence: TGTGCCAGCAGCTTAAGACAGGGGGCCGAGGAAAAACTGTTTTTT. It codes for CASSLRQGAEEKLFF.

CDR3 bases: TGTGCCAGCAGCTTGGAGGGCGCCGGGTCGGGCAATGAGCAGTTCTTC. Translating gives CASSLEGAGSGNEQFF. The chain uses TRBV7-2 and TRBJ2-1, with a weak D call TRBD2 (6 bases). The CDR3 extends over 16 amino acids. The V end was cut by 3 bases, the J end by 6 bases, with 18 bases between. Germline values: CDR1 SGHTA, CDR2 FQGNSA.

This chain links TRBV6-1 with TRBJ2-7; maybe TRBD1 (5 bases). The germline CDR1 and CDR2 sequences are MNHNS and SASEGT. V lost 6 bases and J lost 3, with 12 bases in between. The CDR3 consists of 13 residues. Here the CDR3 DNA reads TGTGCCAGCAGCCCAGGGTACTACTACGAGCAGTACTTC. This codes for CASSPGYYYEQYF.

The CDR3 DNA follows: TGCGCCAGCAGCGGCGCGGGGATAGGGAATGAAAAACTGTTTTTT. It codes for CASSGAGIGNEKLFF. The chain carries TRBV5-1 and TRBJ1-4, with unresolved D. CDR3 length: 15 residues. Trimming shortened V by 4 bases and J by 5 bases, and 15 bases separated the two germline ends. CDR1 is SGHRS, CDR2 YFSETQ, per germline.

The rearrangement joins TRBV4-1 to TRBJ1-2; maybe TRBD1 (6 bases). The ends were cut back, 0 bases at V and 3 bases at J, with 11 bases in the middle. This CDR3 has 15 amino acids. Germline V CDR1 and CDR2: MGHRA, YSYEKL. This CDR3 reads CASSQDRQGYYGYTF. In nucleotides, the CDR3 is TGCGCCAGCAGCCAAGATAGGCAGGGGTACTATGGCTACACCTTC.

The chain carries TRBV29-1 and TRBJ1-1, with TRBD1 as a possible D gene (5 bases). Germline CDR1 SQVTM, CDR2 ANQGSEA. The V end lost 5 bases, the J end lost 1 base, and 14 bases lay between the germline ends. The CDR3 has 14 residues. CDR3 sequence: CSVSLRVGNTEAFF. The CDR3 nucleotides read TGCAGCGTTTCTCTCAGGGTGGGGAACACTGAAGCTTTCTTT.

The chain combines TRBV7-9 with TRBJ2-5, with D possibly being TRBD1 (5 bases). This CDR3 contains 15 residues. Germline assignment: CDR1 SEHNR and CDR2 FQNEAQ (reference sequence). The ends were cut back, 3 bases at V and 4 bases at J, with 15 bases in the middle. In DNA form, the CDR3 reads TGTGCCAGCAGCTTGAATAAGGGGTATGCAGAGACCCAGTACTTC. Its protein is CASSLNKGYAETQYF. Full variable domain (outside the CDR3, taken from reference TRBV7-9 and TRBJ2-5): DTGVSQNPRHKITKRGQNVTFRCDPISEHNRLYWYRQTLGQGPEFLTYFQNEAQLEKSRLLSDRFSAERPKGSFSTLEIQRTEQGDSAMYLCASSLNKGYAETQYFGPGTRLLVL.

The chain is built from TRBV28 and TRBJ2-3, with 7 bases aligning to TRBD2. The germline CDR1 and CDR2 sequences are MDHEN and SYDVKM. The ends lost 6 bases at V and 6 bases at J; junction bases unmatched: 18. CDR3 length: 17 residues. CDR3 loop: CASSQFVRGLWGDTQYF. For the CDR3, the DNA is TGTGCCAGCAGCCAGTTCGTGAGGGGACTATGGGGGGATACGCAGTATTTT. Together with reference TRBV28 and TRBJ2-3, the CDR3 gives the full variable domain: DVKVTQSSRYLVKRTGEKVFLECVQDMDHENMFWYRQDPGLGLRLIYFSYDVKMKEKGDIPEGYSVSREKKERFSLILESASTNQTSMYLCASSQFVRGLWGDTQYFGPGTRLTVL.

J is TRBJ1-2 and V is TRBV28; D is undetermined. The V and J ends lost 3 bases and 3 bases respectively, with 5 bases between them. The CDR3 is 12 amino acids. From germline, CDR1 is MDHEN and CDR2 SYDVKM. The CDR3 nucleotides are TGTGCCAGCAGTTTGAGGGACTATGGCTACACCTTC. This translates into CASSLRDYGYTF.

The rearrangement uses TRBV7-3 and TRBJ2-5; 7 nucleotides agree with TRBD2. J was trimmed by 1 base and V by 5 bases; bases with no gene match: 4. The CDR3 is made up of 14 amino acids. Looked up from germline, CDR1 is SGHTA and CDR2 is FQGTGA. The CDR3 spells CASSRSGAQETQYF. In DNA form, the CDR3 reads TGTGCCAGCAGCAGGAGCGGGGCCCAAGAGACCCAGTACTTC. The whole variable domain, filled in from reference TRBV7-3 and TRBJ2-5, reads GAGVSQTPSNKVTEKGKYVELRCDPISGHTALYWYRQSLGQGPEFLIYFQGTGAADDSGLPNDRFFAVRPEGSVSTLKIQRTERGDSAVYLCASSRSGAQETQYFGPGTRLLVL.

The chain uses TRBV1 and TRBJ1-1. TRBV1 is a documented pseudogene. This CDR3 has 15 amino acids. The CDR3 DNA follows: TGCACCAGCAGCCAAGATCTCCCCTCCAACACTGAAGCTTTCTTT. Encoded protein: CTSSQDLPSNTEAFF.

The chain combines TRBV6-5 with TRBJ1-1; tentatively, D is TRBD1 (6 bases). The CDR3 covers 16 residues. CDR1 and CDR2 from the germline V gene are MNHEY and SVGAGI. Trimming left V 3 bases short and J 1 base short, with 15 bases between. Here the CDR3 DNA reads TGTGCCAGCAGTTATGCCCGGGGAGGGGGGAACACTGAAGCTTTCTTT. Its protein is CASSYARGGGNTEAFF.